These 13 T cell receptor beta chains were all obtained from the same sample, sequenced in a study of cytomegalovirus exposure and HLA in healthy donors. Use of 60 Vbeta and 13 Jbeta primers characterized the PCR. TCRdb keeps only in-frame clones here, not all; method: immunoSEQ multiplex PCR. The sample lists under 200,000 clones, 80% occurring once. Sequenced material: PBMCs. The receptors here all came from a young man in good health and CMV-seronegative.

This chain joins TRBV4-3 and TRBJ2-5; 10 bases align to TRBD2. The germline CDR1 and CDR2 sequences are LGHNA and YSLEER. V lost 0 bases to trimming and J lost 0 bases; unmatched junction nucleotides: 7. The CDR3 contains 18 residues. CDR3 sequence (DNA): TGCGCCAGCAGCCAAGAACTAGCGGGGTACTCGTACCAAGAGACCCAGTACTTC. Translating it yields CASSQELAGYSYQETQYF.

The chain combines TRBV7-8 with TRBJ2-1; D unclear. Germline CDR1 is SGHVS and CDR2 is FQNEAQ. The CDR3 is 15 amino acids. Trimming left V 3 bases short and J 3 bases short, with 12 bases between. The CDR3 sequence is CASSLDDSFYNEQFF. The CDR3 bases are TGTGCCAGCAGCTTGGATGACTCTTTCTACAATGAGCAGTTCTTC.

This chain uses TRBV4-2 with TRBJ1-2, with D uncertain. The CDR3 is made up of 13 amino acids. The V end was cut by 0 bases, the J end by 5 bases, with 7 bases between. CDR1 is LGHNA and CDR2 is YNFKEQ in the germline V gene. The CDR3 DNA is TGTGCCAGCAGCCAAGAGGGCAGGTATGGCTACACCTTC. It codes for CASSQEGRYGYTF.

The chain is built from TRBV19 and TRBJ2-4; unclear D gene. CDR1 is LNHDA, CDR2 SQIVND, per germline (reference sequence). This CDR3 is built from 16 residues. V lost 5 bases and J 5 bases, leaving 19 bases between the germline ends. The CDR3 is CASSPFHGQAQNIQYF. In DNA, the CDR3 is TGTGCCAGTAGTCCTTTCCATGGTCAGGCTCAAAACATTCAGTACTTC.

The chain couples TRBV10-2 to TRBJ2-2; TRBD2 aligns across 10 bases. J was trimmed by 1 base and V by 5 bases; bases with no gene match: 4. The CDR3 spans 16 residues. Germline V gene sequence: CDR1 WSHSY, CDR2 SAAADI. This chain's CDR3 is CASSSPSGGNTGELFF. DNA for the CDR3: TGCGCCAGCAGTTCCCCTAGCGGGGGGAACACCGGGGAGCTGTTTTTT.

The chain carries TRBV7-9 and TRBJ2-7, with 14 bases lining up with TRBD2. The junction had 19 bases not matched to a gene; V was cut back by 5 bases and J by 7 bases. Looked up from germline, CDR1 is SEHNR and CDR2 is FQNEAQ (reference sequence). The CDR3 extends over 19 amino acids. CDR3: CASSNPGLAGEAQGVEQYF. The CDR3 DNA reads as TGTGCCAGCAGCAATCCGGGACTAGCGGGGGAGGCCCAAGGGGTAGAGCAGTACTTC.

This chain joins TRBV2 and TRBJ1-2, with a weak D call TRBD1 (5 bases). Germline V gene lookup returns CDR1 SNHLY and CDR2 FYNNEI. Trimming stripped 2 bases from V and 8 bases from J, with 15 bases between. The CDR3 has 14 amino acids. The CDR3 DNA sequence: TGTGCCAGCAGTGAACGGTCAGGGCTGACAGGCTACACCTTC. This sequence encodes CASSERSGLTGYTF.

J is TRBJ2-3 and V is TRBV4-3; 9 bases match TRBD1. Germline CDR1 LGHNA, CDR2 YSLEER. V was pared by 1 base and J by 10 bases, with 3 bases of the junction left unmatched. There are 13 residues in the CDR3. CDR3 protein: CASSQVDRGSQYF. CDR3 coding DNA: TGCGCCAGCAGCCAAGTGGACAGGGGTTCGCAGTATTTT.

The chain employs TRBV4-1 and TRBJ2-7; a possible D gene is TRBD2 (5 bases). Trimming removed 6 bases from V and 6 bases from J, with 12 bases in between. Germline CDR1 is MGHRA and CDR2 is YSYEKL. The CDR3 sequence is 12 residues long. CDR3 sequence reads: CASSLPGVEQYF. CDR3 sequence (DNA): TGCGCCAGCAGTCTCCCCGGGGTCGAGCAGTACTTC.

In DNA form, the CDR3 reads TGTGCCAGCTTACAGGGTCCTGAAGCTTTCTTT. It yields the protein CASLQGPEAFF. This rearrangement joins TRBV25-1 to TRBJ1-1; D may be TRBD1 (6 bases). V was cut by 8 bases and J by 6 bases, with 10 bases left in between. This CDR3 is built from 11 residues. Germline loops: CDR1 MGHDK, CDR2 SYGVNS.

This chain joins TRBV7-9 and TRBJ2-7, with no clear D. Germline loops: CDR1 SEHNR, CDR2 FQNEAQ (reference sequence). The CDR3 runs to 15 residues. Trimming took 5 bases from V and 3 from J, leaving 17 bases between them. In nucleotides, the CDR3 is TGTGCCAGCAGCCCCCCGGGTCGTCCGGTCTACGAGCAGTACTTC. Translation: CASSPPGRPVYEQYF.

The gene calls are TRBV10-2 and TRBJ2-7; D gene unclear. Per germline, CDR1 WSHSY and CDR2 SAAADI. This CDR3 comprises 12 residues. V was cut by 8 bases and J by 6 bases, with 14 bases left in between. The CDR3 nucleotides read TGCGCCAGCCTTCGAGGCAATGGCGAGCAGTACTTC. It codes for CASLRGNGEQYF.

In nucleotides, the CDR3 is TGCGCCAGCAGCCCGACACTGTCGGAAGATGGAAAGCTGTTTTTT. Its translation: CASSPTLSEDGKLFF. The chain employs TRBV5-1 and TRBJ1-4; D ambiguous. Per germline, CDR1 SGHRS and CDR2 YFSETQ. CDR3 length: 15 residues. With 4 bases removed from V and 14 bases from J, the gap between germline ends came to 24 bases.